This TCR beta chain was recorded in a study of cytomegalovirus exposure and HLA in healthy donors. About the study: The 120 validation repertoires used the same platform as the 600 to 750 first-cohort repertoires (as reported by a later analysis). Notes on the study in general: A few of the chains that were CMV-associated were confirmed in vitro to be specific for CMV antigens. Reported results showed that the classifier diagnosed cytomegalovirus status with high specificity and sensitivity. While the bulk of TCR sequences proved rare, some public TCRs turned up in many donors.

As to this clone: Its antigen remains unidentified.

Germline V gene lookup returns CDR1 MNHEY and CDR2 SVGAGI. The V and J ends lost 5 bases and 4 bases respectively, with 10 bases between them. The CDR3 covers 13 residues. Clones were read by immunoSEQ multiplex PCR, and TCRdb kept only the in-frame ones, dropping some. The sample records fewer than 130,000 clones, 88% being singletons. This chain joins TRBV6-5 and TRBJ2-3; possibly TRBD2 for D (6 bases). Sequencing was carried out using PBMCs. The source of this sequence is a woman aged 25 to 39 in good health and CMV-seropositive. This chain's CDR3 is CASSRGTPDTQYF. CDR3 nucleotide sequence: TGTGCCAGCAGTCGGGGGACCCCAGATACGCAGTATTTT.